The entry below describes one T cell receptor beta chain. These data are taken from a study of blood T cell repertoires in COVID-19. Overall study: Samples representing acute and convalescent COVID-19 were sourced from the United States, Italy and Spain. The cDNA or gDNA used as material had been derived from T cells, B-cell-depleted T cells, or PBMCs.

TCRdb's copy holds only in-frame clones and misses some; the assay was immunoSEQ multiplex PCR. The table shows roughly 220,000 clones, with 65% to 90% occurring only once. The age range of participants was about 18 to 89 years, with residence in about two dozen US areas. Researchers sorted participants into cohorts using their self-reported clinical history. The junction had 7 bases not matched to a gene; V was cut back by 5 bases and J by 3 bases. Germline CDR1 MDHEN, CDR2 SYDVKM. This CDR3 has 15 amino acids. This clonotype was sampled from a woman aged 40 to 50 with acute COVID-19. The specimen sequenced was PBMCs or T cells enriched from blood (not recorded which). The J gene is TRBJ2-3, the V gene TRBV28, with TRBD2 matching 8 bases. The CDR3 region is CASSGAGEGTDTQYF. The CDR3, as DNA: TGTGCCAGCAGTGGAGCGGGAGAGGGAACAGATACGCAGTATTTT.